Listed below are T cell receptor beta chains from one sample, sequenced in a study of T cell responses to AZD1222 COVID-19 vaccine. The repertoire was sequenced with immunoSEQ multiplex PCR; TCRdb's copy has only in-frame clones and lacks some. The profile shows more than 150,000 clones, about 92% of them singletons. The sample here was peripheral blood, taken on day 0 of AZD1222 vaccination. The receptors come from an adult in good health. The CDR3 runs from the conserved cysteine through the conserved F or W. Clone size is shown for a subset of rows, as once, few, many or a class of expanded clone.

abundance: .
v_gene: TRBV5-5
CDR3aa: CASSLIGLAGEFSAKETQYF

abundance: .
v_gene: TRBV14
CDR3aa: CASSLMTQGRREKLFF

abundance: .
v_gene: TRBV4-1
CDR3aa: CASSRILAGGPDTQYF

abundance: .
v_gene: TRBV6-6
CDR3aa: CASSPLTTGVRGYTF

abundance: .
v_gene: TRBV27
CDR3aa: CASGLTETNEKLFF

abundance: .
v_gene: TRBV3-1/TRBV3-2
CDR3aa: CASSSLAGDIQETQYF

abundance: .
v_gene: TRBV28
CDR3aa: CASSLYRDIPYNEQFF

abundance: once
v_gene: TRBV19
CDR3aa: CASSNSGFDQPQHF

abundance: .
v_gene: TRBV4-2
CDR3aa: CASSQEGQAGGGYTF

abundance: .
v_gene: TRBV5-6
CDR3aa: CASSLGRGINYGYTF

abundance: .
v_gene: TRBV7-9
CDR3aa: CASEGNEQFF

abundance: .
v_gene: TRBV7-8
CDR3aa: CASSPGERGGYNEQFF

abundance: .
v_gene: TRBV27
CDR3aa: CASRGLAGGLRHNEQFF

abundance: .
v_gene: TRBV5-6
CDR3aa: CASSTHIQDNQPQHF

abundance: .
v_gene: TRBV19
CDR3aa: CASSTDGQSYNQPQHF